Listed below are T cell receptor beta chains from one sample, sequenced in a study of vaccination and CD4 T cells after COVID-19. MiXCR, run by TCRdb on the PCR reads, gives a single entry per CDR3 protein. The data show about 20,000 distinct CDR3 sequences, less than 65% seen once. Antigens for these TCRs are unknown. The source was CD4+ T cells from blood, cultured in vitro, collected after SARS-CoV-2 vaccination. The origin of the receptors is a human donor who had recovered from COVID-19. Both conserved end residues are part of each CDR3. A D gene is named only where the DNA matches it firmly. Not every row has a clone size; where given, it reads once, few, many or a size class.

j_gene	v_gene	abundance	d_gene	CDR3nt	CDR3aa
TRBJ1-5	TRBV20-1	-	-	TGCAGTGCTCCCATCCAGGGAAACAATCAGCCCCAGCATTTT	CSAPIQGNNQPQHF
TRBJ1-2	TRBV2	few	TRBD1	TGTGCCAGCACACCAGACAGGGGGAGAAACTATGGCTACACCTTC	CASTPDRGRNYGYTF
TRBJ1-4	TRBV7-2	-	-	TGTGCCAGCAGCTCCGGACGGGAAAAACTGTTTTTT	CASSSGREKLFF
TRBJ1-2	TRBV19	-	-	TGTGCCAGTAGTATGCCGGGATCTTATGGCTACACCTTC	CASSMPGSYGYTF
TRBJ1-2	TRBV6-2/TRBV6-3	-	-	TGTGCCAGCAGCTTAGGCGGGAAAGCTAACTATGGCTACACCTTC	CASSLGGKANYGYTF
TRBJ1-1	TRBV20-1	-	-	TGCAGTGCTAGTTCGGGGGGCCGGACTGAAGCTTTCTTT	CSASSGGRTEAFF
TRBJ1-1	TRBV12-3/TRBV12-4	few	-	TGTGCCAGCAGTTTAAGTACAGGGCTGTACAAAGAAGCTTTCTTT	CASSLSTGLYKEAFF
TRBJ2-5	TRBV6-2/TRBV6-3	few	TRBD2	TGTGCCAGCGGTTACACGGGAGGGGGCCAGTACTTC	CASGYTGGGQYF
TRBJ1-5	TRBV5-5	-	-	TGTGCCAGCAGCGTGACAGATAGCAATCAGCCCCAGCATTTT	CASSVTDSNQPQHF
TRBJ1-2	TRBV20-1	-	-	TGCAGTGCTATAGGCTACACCTTC	CSAIGYTF
TRBJ2-5	TRBV15	-	-	TGTGCCACCAGCAGGGGGGACCACCGGGGTAGGGAGACCCAGTACTTC	CATSRGDHRGRETQYF
TRBJ1-1	TRBV20-1	-	TRBD1	TGCAGTGCTAGAGATGACGGGACAGGTCCCATGAACACTGAAGCTTTCTTT	CSARDDGTGPMNTEAFF
TRBJ1-6	TRBV6-1	-	TRBD1	TGTGCCAGCAGTGAAGTGACAGGGAAATCACCCCTCCACTTT	CASSEVTGKSPLHF
TRBJ1-1	TRBV7-2	-	-	TGTGCCAGCAGCTTAGAGACTGTTGGGACTGAAGCTTTCTTT	CASSLETVGTEAFF
TRBJ2-6	TRBV7-2	-	TRBD1	TGTGCCAGCAGATTACAAGGACAGGGGGTATCTGGGGCCAACGTCCTGACTTTC	CASRLQGQGVSGANVLTF
TRBJ1-1	TRBV11-3	few	-	TGTGCCAGCGCCGCAGGGGTGAACACTGAAGCTTTCTTT	CASAAGVNTEAFF
TRBJ1-5	TRBV20-1	-	-	TGCAGTGCTAGACCGTTTGTACAGCAGCCCCAGCATTTT	CSARPFVQQPQHF
TRBJ2-7	TRBV5-1	-	TRBD1	TGCGCCAGCAGCCCCCGACAGGGTACGTCCTACGAGCAGTACTTC	CASSPRQGTSYEQYF
TRBJ1-5	TRBV5-6	once	-	TGTGCCAGCAGCCGTAAGTGGGGCGATCAGCCCCAGCATTTT	CASSRKWGDQPQHF
TRBJ1-6	TRBV27	few	-	TGTGCCAGCAGTTTACTCCTTAATTCACCCCTCCACTTT	CASSLLLNSPLHF
TRBJ2-5	TRBV20-1	once	-	TGCAGTGCTAGGCCGGGGCTAGCATACGAGACCCAGTACTTC	CSARPGLAYETQYF
TRBJ1-1	TRBV7-2	few	-	TGTGCCAGCAGCCCGACTGGTGGGATCCCTGAAGCTTTCTTT	CASSPTGGIPEAFF